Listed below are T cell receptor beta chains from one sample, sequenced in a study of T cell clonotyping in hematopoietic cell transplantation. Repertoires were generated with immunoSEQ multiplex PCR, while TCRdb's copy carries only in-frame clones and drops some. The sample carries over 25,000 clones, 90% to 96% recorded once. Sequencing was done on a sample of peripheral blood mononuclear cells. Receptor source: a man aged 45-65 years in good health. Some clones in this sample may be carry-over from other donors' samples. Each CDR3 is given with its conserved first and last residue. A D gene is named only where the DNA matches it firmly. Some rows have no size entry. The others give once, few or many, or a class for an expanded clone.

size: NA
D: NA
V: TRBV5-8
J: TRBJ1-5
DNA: TGTGCCAGCAGCTCAGACAGTAGCGGAATGTATAGCAATCAGCCCCAGCATTTT
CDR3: CASSSDSSGMYSNQPQHF

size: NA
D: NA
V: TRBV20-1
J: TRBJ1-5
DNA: TGCAGTGCTATAAACAGGCCCCAGCATTTT
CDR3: CSAINRPQHF

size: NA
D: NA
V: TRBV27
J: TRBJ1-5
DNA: TGTGCCAGCAGTTCGAAGGCGGATCAGCCCCAGCATTTT
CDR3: CASSSKADQPQHF

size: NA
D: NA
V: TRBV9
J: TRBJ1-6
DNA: TGTGCCAGCACCCCAATCGACTGGTATAATTCACCCCTCCACTTT
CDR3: CASTPIDWYNSPLHF

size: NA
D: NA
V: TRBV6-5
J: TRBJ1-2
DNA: TGTGCCAGCAGCCCCGGGGGTGACTATGGCTACACCTTC
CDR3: CASSPGGDYGYTF

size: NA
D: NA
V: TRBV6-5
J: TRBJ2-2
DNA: TGTGCCAGCAGAGGCCCGATCGAATCCGGGGAGCTGTTTTTT
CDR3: CASRGPIESGELFF

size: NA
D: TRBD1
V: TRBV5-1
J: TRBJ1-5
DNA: TGCGCCAGCAGCGCCGGGACAGCGGATCAGCCCCAGCATTTT
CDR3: CASSAGTADQPQHF

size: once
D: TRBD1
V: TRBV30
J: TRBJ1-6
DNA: TGTGCCTGGAGTTCTCCCGGGACAGGGGGCGATTCACCCCTCCACTTT
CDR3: CAWSSPGTGGDSPLHF

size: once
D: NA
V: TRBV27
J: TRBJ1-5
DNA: TGTGCCAGCAGTTTAAACAGAAATCAGCCCCAGCATTTT
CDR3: CASSLNRNQPQHF

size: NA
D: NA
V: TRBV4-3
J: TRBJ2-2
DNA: TGCGCCAGCAGCCAAGTCCGGTACACCGGGGAGCTGTTTTTT
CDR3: CASSQVRYTGELFF

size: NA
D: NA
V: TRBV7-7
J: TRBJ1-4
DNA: TGTGCCAGCAGCCCGCAGGGGAATGAAAAACTGTTTTTT
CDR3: CASSPQGNEKLFF

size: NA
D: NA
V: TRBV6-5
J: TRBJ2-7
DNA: TGTGCCAGCAGACCCGGGGACATTTACTACGAGCAGTACTTC
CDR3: CASRPGDIYYEQYF

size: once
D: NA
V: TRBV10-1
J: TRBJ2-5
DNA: TGCGCCAGCGGTGGAGGTTCCAAAGAGACCCAGTACTTC
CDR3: CASGGGSKETQYF

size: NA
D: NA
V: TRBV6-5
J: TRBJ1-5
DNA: TGTGCCAGCAGTTACACTAGTGATCAGCCCCAGCATTTT
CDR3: CASSYTSDQPQHF

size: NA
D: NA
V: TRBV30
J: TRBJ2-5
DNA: TGTGCCTGGTGTAGGGGCGGGAACCAAGAGACCCAGTACTTC
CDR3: CAWCRGGNQETQYF

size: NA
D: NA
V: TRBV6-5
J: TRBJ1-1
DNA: TGTGCCAGCAGTTACTCCCAGAACACTGAAGCTTTCTTT
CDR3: CASSYSQNTEAFF